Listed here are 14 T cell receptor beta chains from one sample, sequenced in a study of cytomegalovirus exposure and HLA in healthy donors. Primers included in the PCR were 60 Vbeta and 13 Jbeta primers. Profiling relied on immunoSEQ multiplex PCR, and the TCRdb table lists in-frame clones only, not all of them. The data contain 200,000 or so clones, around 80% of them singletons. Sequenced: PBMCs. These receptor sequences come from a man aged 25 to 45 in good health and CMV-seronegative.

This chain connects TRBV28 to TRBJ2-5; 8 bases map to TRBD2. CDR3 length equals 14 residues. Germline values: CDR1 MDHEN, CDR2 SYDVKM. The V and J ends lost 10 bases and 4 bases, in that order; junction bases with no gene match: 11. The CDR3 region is CATLPSGGGETQYF. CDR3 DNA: TGTGCCACCCTACCCTCGGGAGGGGGAGAGACCCAGTACTTC.

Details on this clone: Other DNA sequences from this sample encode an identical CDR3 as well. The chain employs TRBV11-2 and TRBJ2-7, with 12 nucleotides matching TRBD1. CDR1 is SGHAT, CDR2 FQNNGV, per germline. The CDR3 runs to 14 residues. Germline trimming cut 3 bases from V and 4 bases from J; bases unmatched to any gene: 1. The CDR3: CASSLGQGAYEQYF. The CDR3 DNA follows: TGTGCCAGCAGCTTGGGACAGGGGGCGTACGAGCAGTACTTC.

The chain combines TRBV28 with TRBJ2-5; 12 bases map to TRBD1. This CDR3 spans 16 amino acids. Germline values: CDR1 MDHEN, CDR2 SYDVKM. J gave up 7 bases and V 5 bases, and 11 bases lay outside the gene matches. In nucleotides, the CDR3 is TGTGCCAGCAGTGTAGGGACAGGGGGCTCCTTTGGGACCCAGTACTTC. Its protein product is CASSVGTGGSFGTQYF.

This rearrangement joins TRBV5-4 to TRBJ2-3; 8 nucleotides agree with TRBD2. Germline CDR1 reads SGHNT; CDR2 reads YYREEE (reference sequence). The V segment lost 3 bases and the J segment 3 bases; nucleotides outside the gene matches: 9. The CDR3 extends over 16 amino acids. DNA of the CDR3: TGTGCCAGCAGCTCAACTAGCGGAACATCTACAGATACGCAGTATTTT. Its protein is CASSSTSGTSTDTQYF.

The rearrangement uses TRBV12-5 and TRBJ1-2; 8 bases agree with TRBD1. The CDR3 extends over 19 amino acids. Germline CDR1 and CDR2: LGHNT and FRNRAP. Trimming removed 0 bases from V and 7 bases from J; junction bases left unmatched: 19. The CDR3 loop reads CASGLVLGQGATPTIGYTF. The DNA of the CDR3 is TGTGCTAGTGGTTTGGTACTAGGACAGGGCGCAACACCTACGATTGGCTACACCTTC.

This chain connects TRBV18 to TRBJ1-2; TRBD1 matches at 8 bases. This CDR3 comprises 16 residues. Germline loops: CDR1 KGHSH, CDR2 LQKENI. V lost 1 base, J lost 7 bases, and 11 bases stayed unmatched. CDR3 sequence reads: CASSPREGQAPGGYTF. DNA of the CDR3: TGTGCCAGCTCACCACGGGAGGGACAGGCGCCCGGTGGCTACACCTTC.

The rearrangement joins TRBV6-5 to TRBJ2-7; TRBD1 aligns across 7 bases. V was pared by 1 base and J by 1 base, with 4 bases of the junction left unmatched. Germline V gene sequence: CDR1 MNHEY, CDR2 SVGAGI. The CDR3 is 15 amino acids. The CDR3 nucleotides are TGTGCCAGCAGTTACTACCGACAGGGTTCCTACGAGCAGTACTTC. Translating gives CASSYYRQGSYEQYF.

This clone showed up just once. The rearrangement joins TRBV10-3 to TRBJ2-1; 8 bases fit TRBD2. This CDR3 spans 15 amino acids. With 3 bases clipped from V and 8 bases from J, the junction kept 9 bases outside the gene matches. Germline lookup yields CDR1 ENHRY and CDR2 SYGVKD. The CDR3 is CAISDPGGAEDEQFF. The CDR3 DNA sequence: TGTGCCATCAGTGACCCCGGGGGGGCGGAGGATGAGCAGTTCTTC.

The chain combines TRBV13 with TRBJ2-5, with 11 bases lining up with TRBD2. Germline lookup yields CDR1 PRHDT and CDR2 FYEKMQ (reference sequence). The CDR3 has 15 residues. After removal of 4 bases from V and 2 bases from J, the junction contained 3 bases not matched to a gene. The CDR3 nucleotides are TGTGCCAGCAGCTCCCTAGCGGGGGGTCAAGAGACCCAGTACTTC. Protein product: CASSSLAGGQETQYF.

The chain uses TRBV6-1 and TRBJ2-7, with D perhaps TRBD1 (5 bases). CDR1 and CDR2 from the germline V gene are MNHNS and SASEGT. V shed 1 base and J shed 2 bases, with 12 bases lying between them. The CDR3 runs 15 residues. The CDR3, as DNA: TGTGCCAGCAGTGAAGAGTACGACAGAGCCTACGAGCAGTACTTC. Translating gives CASSEEYDRAYEQYF.

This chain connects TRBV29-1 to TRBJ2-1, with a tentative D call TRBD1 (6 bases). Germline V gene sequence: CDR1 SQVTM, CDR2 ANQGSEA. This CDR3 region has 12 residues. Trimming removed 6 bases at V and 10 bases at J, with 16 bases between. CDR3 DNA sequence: TGCAGCGTACTCCAGGGGATCAGCGAGCAGTTCTTC. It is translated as CSVLQGISEQFF.

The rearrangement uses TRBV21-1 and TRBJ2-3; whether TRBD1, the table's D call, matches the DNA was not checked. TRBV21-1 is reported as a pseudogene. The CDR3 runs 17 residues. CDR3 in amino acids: CAAYTNGATGGTDTQYF. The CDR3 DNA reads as TGTGCCGCCTACACAAATGGAGCGACAGGGGGTACAGATACGCAGTATTTT.

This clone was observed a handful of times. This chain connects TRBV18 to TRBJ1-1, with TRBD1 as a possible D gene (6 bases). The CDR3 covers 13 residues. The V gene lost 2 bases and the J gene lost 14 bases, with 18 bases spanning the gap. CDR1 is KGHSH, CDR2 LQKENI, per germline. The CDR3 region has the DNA TGTGCCAGCTCACCAGGGGGCCCCGACGTAGGGTTCTTT. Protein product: CASSPGGPDVGFF.

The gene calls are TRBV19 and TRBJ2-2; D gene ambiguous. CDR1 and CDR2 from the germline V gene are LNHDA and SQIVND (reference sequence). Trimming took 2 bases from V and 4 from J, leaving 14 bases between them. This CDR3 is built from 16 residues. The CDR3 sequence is CASSITTPPLTGELFF. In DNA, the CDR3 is TGTGCCAGTAGTATAACCACACCACCCCTCACCGGGGAGCTGTTTTTT.